One and the same sample provided the 9 T cell receptor beta chains below, sequenced in a study of cytomegalovirus exposure and HLA in healthy donors. The PCR used 60 Vbeta and 13 Jbeta primers. The data were produced by immunoSEQ multiplex PCR, yet TCRdb's version contains in-frame clones alone and is incomplete. This table holds roughly 230,000 clones, 80% to 95% found once. The specimen was PBMCs. The receptors come from a girl aged 2-10 years in good health and CMV-seronegative.

This chain connects TRBV29-1 to TRBJ2-2, with TRBD2 matching 7 bases. The J segment lost 7 bases and the V segment lost 4 bases, leaving 9 bases of the junction unmatched. There are 14 residues in the CDR3. Germline CDR1 is SQVTM and CDR2 is ANQGSEA. CDR3 sequence: CSVGLGGAGGELFF. The CDR3 bases are TGCAGCGTTGGACTGGGAGGGGCGGGCGGGGAGCTGTTTTTT.

This chain connects TRBV12-5 to TRBJ1-1, with 7 bases matching TRBD1. From germline, CDR1 is LGHNT and CDR2 FRNRAP. This CDR3 spans 14 amino acids. V dropped 2 bases and J dropped 3; count of bases not matched to a gene: 3. CDR3 in DNA: TGTGCTAGTGGTTTGAGAGACAGGGACACTGAAGCTTTCTTT. Protein: CASGLRDRDTEAFF.

This chain connects TRBV5-1 to TRBJ2-5; 7 nucleotides align to TRBD2. The CDR3 is 16 residues long. V gave up 0 bases and J gave up 4 bases; unmatched junction bases: 9. The germline V gene has CDR1 SGHRS and CDR2 YFSETQ. CDR3 nucleotides: TGCGCCAGCAGCTTGGCGATGCGGGAGAGGAGAGAGACCCAGTACTTC. Translating it yields CASSLAMRERRETQYF.

V is TRBV7-9 and J is TRBJ2-7, with unresolved D. The V gene lost 1 base and the J gene lost 0 bases, with 4 bases spanning the gap. This CDR3 comprises 13 residues. Germline values: CDR1 SEHNR, CDR2 FQNEAQ (reference sequence). The CDR3 bases are TGTGCCAGCAGCTTAGACTTCTCCTACGAGCAGTACTTC. This translates into CASSLDFSYEQYF.

This clone was picked up one time. The chain employs TRBV2 and TRBJ1-2; no clear D gene. The V end was cut by 4 bases, the J end by 0 bases, with 9 bases between. The germline V gene has CDR1 SNHLY and CDR2 FYNNEI. The CDR3 sequence is 14 residues long. The CDR3, as DNA: TGTGCCAGCAGTGGGACTTCGTCTAACTATGGCTACACCTTC. Its protein product is CASSGTSSNYGYTF.

This clone was counted once. CDR3 in amino acids: CSVGTGIDYEQYF. The CDR3 DNA is TGCAGCGTGGGGACAGGGATAGACTACGAGCAGTACTTC. The chain joins TRBV29-1 to TRBJ2-7, with 9 bases aligning to TRBD1. The ends lost 6 bases at V and 3 bases at J; junction bases unmatched: 6. Germline CDR1 SQVTM, CDR2 ANQGSEA. The CDR3 length is 13 residues.

The chain uses TRBV5-5 and TRBJ1-3; 8 nucleotides align to TRBD1. Germline-derived CDR1 and CDR2 are SGHKS and YYEKEE (reference sequence). The length of the CDR3 is 20 residues. With V trimmed by 0 bases and J by 0 bases, 14 bases remained unmatched. CDR3 in amino acids: CASSLVASPQGVSSGNTIYF. The CDR3 DNA follows: TGTGCCAGCAGCTTGGTGGCTTCTCCACAGGGGGTGAGCTCTGGAAACACCATATATTTT.

V gene TRBV2 combines with J gene TRBJ2-7, with D perhaps matching TRBD2 (5 bases). This CDR3 comprises 13 residues. V was pared by 9 bases and J by 3 bases, with 15 bases between. Germline V CDR1 and CDR2: SNHLY, FYNNEI. The CDR3 loop is CASKWETYYEQYF. The CDR3 bases are TGTGCCAGTAAATGGGAGACGTACTACGAGCAGTACTTC.

V usage is TRBV19 and J usage is TRBJ1-5, with TRBD1 as a possible D gene (5 bases). CDR1 and CDR2 from the germline V gene are LNHDA and SQIVND (reference sequence). This CDR3 has 13 residues. Trimming cost V 4 bases and J 7 bases, with 11 bases left between them. The CDR3 nucleotides are TGTGCCAGTAGTACAGCAGGGTACCAGCCCCAGCATTTT. This gives the protein CASSTAGYQPQHF.